This TCR beta chain derives from a study of cytomegalovirus exposure and HLA in healthy donors (dated 2017 in TCRdb). Study-level background: An earlier analysis of some 600 of the donors reported 276 Gb of sequence data and around 120 million unique TCR beta sequences obtained from about 180 million T cells. Around 330 gigabases of sequencing data and tens of millions of unique TCR sequences made up an early release that covered 500 to 700 HLA-typed donors. Of the roughly 400 genotyped donors, about 80% fell in the genetic ancestry cluster associated with self-reported Caucasian donors. The study aimed to test whether cataloging public T cell receptors could reveal signatures of past pathogen exposure. Using immunosequencing, the study profiled T cell repertoires from fewer than 850 subjects and related those repertoires to cytomegalovirus serostatus. Besides the first cohort of about 730 subjects, a separate validation cohort made up of around 120 different subjects was used. The study combined high-throughput TCR immunosequencing, statistical association of individual TCRs with disease status, and machine learning to predict cytomegalovirus infection status. A later analysis re-analyzed previously published TCR beta repertoires from 666 donors and added high-resolution HLA genotyping to study TCR occurrence patterns. Rather than using new phenotypic data, the later analysis identified candidate immune exposures from TCR beta sequences and from how often those sequences occurred across donors. An earlier analysis of fewer than 750 of the donors used high-throughput TCR beta sequencing to judge whether each TCR beta V gene segment behaved as functional or pseudogenic. Donor age, sex, ethnicity and CMV serostatus were compiled together with the repertoire data. A later genetic analysis used genome-wide SNP genotypes for about 65% of the 666 donors, treating that subset as a discovery cohort. Every discovery cohort repertoire had been produced on one sequencing platform. HLA typing included class I and class II loci at four-digit resolution. The number of typed donors differed by locus: about 620-640 for A, B, C, DRB1 and DQB1; 500 to 550 for DQA1; approximately 600 for DPA1; and 450 to 480 for DPB1. Because of strong linkage in the cohort, roughly five DR-DQ haplotypes were treated as single units for association and clustering. Across 300 to 500 genotyped donors of the cohort, an average of approximately 220,000 unique TCR beta nucleotide sequences per donor were sequenced, and 15% to 20% of those sequences were non-productive. Points the paper makes about the study in general: Several of the top co-occurrence clusters appeared to be linked to parvovirus B19, influenza, CMV and Epstein-Barr virus, according to a later analysis. The cohort was sequenced for TCR beta chains only, and without alpha or paired-chain data the features that could be detected were limited. Because HLA typing was unavailable for some donors at each locus, only the typed subset was used in association tests. A further reported finding was that TCR beta sequences accurately predicted the HLA-A and HLA-B alleles for most subjects in the first cohort. A later analysis found that HLA-associated TCR beta chains were more clonally expanded and had lower generation probabilities than equally common non-associated chains. V-gene and J-gene trimming of TCR beta chains was associated with a missense DCLRE1C variant in a later genetic analysis, and the association was replicated in an independent cohort. Linkage disequilibrium might explain the correlated functional status among segregating V segments, but an unknown experimental factor could not be ruled out. A cluster of highly shared sequence variants was judged likely to represent a technical artifact of the sequencing pipeline. Specific HLA alleles were associated with 16,951 TCR beta sequences at a false discovery rate of 0.05 in a later analysis. Roughly 17 rarely observed V segments, including chromosome 9 orphons, were excluded from the earlier analysis of several hundred of the donors because counts were too low. A few of the identified cytomegalovirus-associated TCR beta chains were confirmed in vitro to be specific for cytomegalovirus antigens. According to a later analysis, TCR association rates differed among HLA loci, with DRB1 alleles showing the most associated TCRs and HLA-C alleles showing the fewest. Cytomegalovirus status was reported to be diagnosed by the classifier with high specificity and sensitivity in both the original and validation cohorts. According to a later analysis, most CMV-associated TCR beta chains appeared to be HLA-restricted, and the HLA associations seemed to be driven largely by CMV exposure. CMV serostatus was the only immune exposure information available for the cohort. Most TCR sequences were seen in very few donors, while some public TCRs were found in many individuals. Broadly in line with IMGT annotations, most TCR beta V segments showed up in productive rearrangements about 90% or about 30% of the time in an earlier analysis of several hundred of the donors. When HLA alleles, especially DR and DQ, strongly co-occurred, TCR associations were difficult to assign to individual alleles. A later genetic analysis reported fewer N-insertions in productive TCRs among donors in an Asian-associated ancestry cluster than the roughly 700-donor mean. Roughly uniform sequencing depth across donors was assumed in presence/absence analyses, although this assumption may not hold. It was suggested by the authors that the approach could potentially be generalized to other disease states and immunological phenotypes. In the study, approximately 160 TCR beta chains were listed as associated with cytomegalovirus. The 87-base-pair reads could not distinguish some IMGT-functional V segments, including TRBV6-2 and TRBV6-3, so those segments were excluded.

Libraries were built with the immunoSEQ multiplex PCR assay. For the multiplex PCR, a mixture combining 60 forward primers for TCR Vbeta segments and 13 reverse primers for TCR Jbeta segments was used. The CDR3 region of rearranged TCR beta genes was amplified from genomic DNA by a multiplex PCR assay. Amplified TCR beta libraries were sequenced as 87-base-pair reads on the Illumina HiSeq System. In the source study's methods: A later analysis counted around 72 million unique TCR beta chains across the 550 to 800 repertoires, and approximately 11 million of these chains were shared by at least two donors. Raw reads were error-corrected and collapsed into unique sequences with a nearest-neighbor algorithm that merged closely related sequences to remove PCR and sequencing errors. To assign V, D and J gene segments, CDR3 sequences were aligned to IMGT reference sequences. For a sequence to be retained, a match of at least six nucleotides was required to both a V gene segment and a J gene segment. Rearrangements were called productive when the CDR3 lacked stop codons and stayed in frame with V and J; all others were non-productive. Following IMGT convention, CDR3 was defined as the stretch from the second conserved V-encoded cysteine to the conserved J-encoded phenylalanine. In an earlier analysis of 587 of the donors, sequences lacking an unambiguous match to a single V gene segment were excluded. In an earlier analysis of some 590 of the donors, V segments were called functional above 56.7% productive rearrangements and were called segregating when the between-donor standard deviation exceeded 5%. A statistical classification framework was built for diagnosing cytomegalovirus status from the catalog of TCR beta chain sequences. A later analysis assigned V and J genes by comparing TCR nucleotide sequences with IMGT/GENE-DB human TR gene sequences. The TCRdist pipeline was used in a later analysis to assign CDR3 sequences and most-parsimonious VDJ recombination scenarios. In a later analysis, each TCR beta chain was defined by its CDR3 amino acid sequence together with its V-gene family, and reads without a unique V-gene family were excluded. In a later analysis, 450 to 600 highly shared, low-generation-probability nucleotide sequences were removed to address suspected cross-contamination and a sequencing artifact. A later analysis calculated a clonal expansion index for each public chain from normalized within-repertoire ranks of inferred template counts. Generation probabilities in a later analysis came from a VDJ recombination model fitted to out-of-frame rearrangements, and those results were checked against IGoR. In a later analysis, TCR-TCR, TCR-HLA and TCR-CMV co-occurrence was scored with hypergeometric tests, and a repertoire-size bias correction was applied to TCR pairs. In a later analysis, false discovery rates were estimated by permuting HLA or CMV assignments 20 times. In a later analysis, co-occurring TCRs were grouped using DBSCAN, and TCRdist sequence similarity was added for clustering within HLA-allele-positive subsets. For co-occurrence clustering, repertoires with fewer than 30,000 or more than 120,000 public chains were excluded, along with roughly five repertoires with anomalous nucleotide sharing. As stored in TCRdb, this immuneACCESS dataset retains in-frame rearrangements with V and J assigned. A fraction of the clones does not appear; measured against another copy, unresolved V genes explain less than half of the discrepancy, and the remainder lacks a known reason. V, J and clone size derive from that table, while D and trimming were established from the DNA sequence. Counted in this sample were 120,000 or so clones; roughly 78% of them appeared once. Of the sample, approximately 10% is held by the ten largest clones.

Points on this clone: Its antigen is currently not known. Qualities for individual bases were not recorded, and no much larger clone is one base off.

The cohort comprised around 700 healthy bone marrow donors. At the time of sampling, all cohort members were nominally healthy, though unrecorded immune exposures were likely present. The donor was CMV seropositive and belonged to the group of 250 to 300 seropositive cohort members. Each donor provided a peripheral blood sample, and peripheral blood mononuclear cells were used for TCR beta sequencing. Genomic DNA was extracted from the blood cell samples with the Qiagen DNeasy Blood Extraction Kit. The CDR3 covers 13 residues, taking in both the cysteine and the phenylalanine. This entry keeps only the CDR3 DNA: 39 bases, framed from base 1. Sequences GTSNPN (CDR1) and SVGIG (CDR2) are obtained from the germline V gene (reference sequence). V and J are truncated by 2 bases and 1 base respectively, leaving an intervening sequence of 8 bases.

This TCR was sampled from a man aged 25-45 years in good health and CMV-seropositive. The V gene is TRBV30 and the J gene is TRBJ2-5, with no reliable assignment of the D segment. Sequenced input: PBMCs. CDR3 sequence: CAWSMPSQETQYF. The nucleotide sequence reads as follows: TGTGCCTGGAGTATGCCTAGCCAAGAGACCCAGTACTTC.